This paragraph covers one TCR beta chain sequence. This entry belongs to a study of T cell changes during pregnancy in multiple sclerosis. Assay used: immunoSEQ multiplex PCR; TCRdb lists only in-frame clones, some missing. The sample yields 35,000 or so clones, about 91% seen once. The CDR3 is 12 residues long. The ends were cut back, 4 bases at V and 6 bases at J, with 8 bases in the middle. The germline V gene has CDR1 SGHVS and CDR2 FQNEAQ. The gene calls are TRBV7-8 and TRBJ2-3; maybe TRBD1 (6 bases). This TCR came from a female donor in good health, enrolled as a control in a pregnancy study. This specimen consisted of CD4+ T cells from peripheral blood mononuclear cells, obtained in the third trimester of pregnancy. This chain's CDR3 is CASSWTDDTQYF. CDR3 bases: TGTGCCAGCAGCTGGACAGACGATACGCAGTATTTT.